The present TCR beta chain was sequenced within a study of T cells in Graves' hyperthyroidism and ophthalmopathy. Study-level information: Upon initial diagnosis and before any treatment, peripheral blood was collected.

Patients between 18 and 65 years old had hyperthyroidism, newly diagnosed and lasting under 2 months. A patient was excluded if there was uncontrolled infection, other autoimmune disease, pregnancy or lactation. Out of more than 8 ml of fresh peripheral blood came the PBMCs. Unmatched junction bases numbered 5, after V lost 3 bases and J lost 2 bases. The CDR3 covers 16 residues. Germline V gives CDR1 LNHDA, CDR2 SQIVND (reference sequence). TCR beta CDR3 regions were amplified from RNA transcripts. The HTBI primer set was used in a first-round RT-PCR of the TCR CDR3. TCRdb redid the calling of the multiplex PCR reads with MiXCR, one entry per CDR3 protein. The table includes 600,000 to 750,000 distinct CDR3 sequences, 15% to 20% detected once.

The V gene is TRBV19, the J gene TRBJ2-2, with 8 bases identical to TRBD1. This clonotype was obtained from a man aged 45-65 years with Graves' hyperthyroidism. The sequencing input was blood. CDR3 in amino acids: CASSINRGANTGELFF. As DNA, the CDR3 is TGTGCCAGTAGTATCAACAGGGGGGCCAACACCGGGGAGCTGTTTTTT.